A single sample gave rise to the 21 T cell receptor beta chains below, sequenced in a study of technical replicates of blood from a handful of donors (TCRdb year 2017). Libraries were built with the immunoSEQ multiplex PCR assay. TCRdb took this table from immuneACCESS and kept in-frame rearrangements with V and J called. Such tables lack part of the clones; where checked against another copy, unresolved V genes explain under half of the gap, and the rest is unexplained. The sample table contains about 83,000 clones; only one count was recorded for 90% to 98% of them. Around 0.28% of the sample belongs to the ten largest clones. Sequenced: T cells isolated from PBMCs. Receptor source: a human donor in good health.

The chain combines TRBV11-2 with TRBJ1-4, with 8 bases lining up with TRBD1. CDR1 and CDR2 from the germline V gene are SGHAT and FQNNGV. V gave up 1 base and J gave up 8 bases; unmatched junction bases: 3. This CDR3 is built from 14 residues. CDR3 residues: CASSLGDRWEKLFF. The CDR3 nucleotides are TGTGCCAGCAGCTTAGGGGACAGGTGGGAAAAACTGTTTTTT.

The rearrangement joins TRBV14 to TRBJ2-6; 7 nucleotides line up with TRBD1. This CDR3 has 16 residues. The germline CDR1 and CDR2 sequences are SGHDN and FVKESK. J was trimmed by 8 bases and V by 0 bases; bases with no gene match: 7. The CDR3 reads CASSQDRGQKSNVLTF. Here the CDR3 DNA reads TGTGCCAGCAGCCAAGATAGGGGGCAAAAGTCCAACGTCCTGACTTTC.

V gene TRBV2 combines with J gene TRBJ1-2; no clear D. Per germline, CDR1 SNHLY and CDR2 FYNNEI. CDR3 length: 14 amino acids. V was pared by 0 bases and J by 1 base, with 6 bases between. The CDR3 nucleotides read TGTGCCAGCAGTGAAGCGCCGGGTAACTATGGCTACACCTTC. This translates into CASSEAPGNYGYTF.

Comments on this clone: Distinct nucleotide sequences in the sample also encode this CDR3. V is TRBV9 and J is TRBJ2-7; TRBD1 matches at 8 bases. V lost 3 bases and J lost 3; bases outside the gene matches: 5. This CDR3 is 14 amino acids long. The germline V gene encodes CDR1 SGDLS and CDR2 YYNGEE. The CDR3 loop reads CASSAGTGGYEQYF. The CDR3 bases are TGTGCCAGCAGCGCCGGGACAGGAGGCTACGAGCAGTACTTC.

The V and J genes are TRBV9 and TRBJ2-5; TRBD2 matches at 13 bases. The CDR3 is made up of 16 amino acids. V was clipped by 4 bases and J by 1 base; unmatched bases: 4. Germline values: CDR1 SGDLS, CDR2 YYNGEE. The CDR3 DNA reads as TGTGCCAGCAGCTTCAGGACTAGCGGGGGCCAAGAGACCCAGTACTTC. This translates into CASSFRTSGGQETQYF.

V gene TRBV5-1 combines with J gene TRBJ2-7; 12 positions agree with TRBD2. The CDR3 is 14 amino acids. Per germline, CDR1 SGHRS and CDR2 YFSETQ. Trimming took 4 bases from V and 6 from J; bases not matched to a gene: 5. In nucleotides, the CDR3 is TGCGCCAGCAGCAGACTAGCGGGAGACGTCGAGCAGTACTTC. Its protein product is CASSRLAGDVEQYF.

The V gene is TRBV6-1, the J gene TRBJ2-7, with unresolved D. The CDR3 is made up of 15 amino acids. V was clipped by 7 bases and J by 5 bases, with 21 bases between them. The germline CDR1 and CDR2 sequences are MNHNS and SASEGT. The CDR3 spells CASTGTEMGLDEQYF. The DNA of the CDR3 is TGTGCCAGCACCGGTACTGAGATGGGTCTAGACGAGCAGTACTTC.

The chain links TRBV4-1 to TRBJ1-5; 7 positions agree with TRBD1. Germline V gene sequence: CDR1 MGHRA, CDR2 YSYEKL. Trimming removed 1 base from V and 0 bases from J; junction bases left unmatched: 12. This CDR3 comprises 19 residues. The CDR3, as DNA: TGCGCCAGCAGCCAAGGTCATGATGGGGGACAGCATAGCAATCAGCCCCAGCATTTT. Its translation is CASSQGHDGGQHSNQPQHF.

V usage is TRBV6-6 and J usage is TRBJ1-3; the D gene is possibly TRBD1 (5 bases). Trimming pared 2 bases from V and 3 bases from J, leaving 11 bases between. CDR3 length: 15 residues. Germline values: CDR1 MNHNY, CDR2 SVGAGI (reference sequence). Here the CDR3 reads CASSYDSNIGNTIYF. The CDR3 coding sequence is TGTGCCAGCAGTTACGACAGCAACATTGGAAACACCATATATTTT.

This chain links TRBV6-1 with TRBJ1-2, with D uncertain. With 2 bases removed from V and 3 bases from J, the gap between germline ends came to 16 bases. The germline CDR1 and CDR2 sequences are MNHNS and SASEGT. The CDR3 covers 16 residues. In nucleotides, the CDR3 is TGTGCCAGCAGTGAAACGGTCACCCTTTCATACTATGGCTACACCTTC. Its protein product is CASSETVTLSYYGYTF.

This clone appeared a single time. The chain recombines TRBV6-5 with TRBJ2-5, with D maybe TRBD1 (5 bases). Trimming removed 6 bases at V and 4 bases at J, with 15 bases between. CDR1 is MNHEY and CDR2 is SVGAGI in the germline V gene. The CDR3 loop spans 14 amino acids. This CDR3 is CASSPNVQGETQYF. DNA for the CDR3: TGTGCCAGCAGCCCTAACGTGCAGGGAGAGACCCAGTACTTC.

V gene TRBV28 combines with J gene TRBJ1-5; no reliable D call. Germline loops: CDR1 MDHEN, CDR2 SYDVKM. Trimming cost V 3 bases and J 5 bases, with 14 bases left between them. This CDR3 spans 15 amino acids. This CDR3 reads CASSLGDDGYQPQHF. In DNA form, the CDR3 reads TGTGCCAGCAGTTTGGGCGATGACGGATATCAGCCCCAGCATTTT.

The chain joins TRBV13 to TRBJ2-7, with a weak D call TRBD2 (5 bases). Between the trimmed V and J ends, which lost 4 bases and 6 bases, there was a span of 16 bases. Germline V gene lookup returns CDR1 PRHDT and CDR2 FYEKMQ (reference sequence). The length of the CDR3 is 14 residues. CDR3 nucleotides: TGTGCCAGCAGCTCCTCCTTCGGAGGAAGCGAGCAGTACTTC. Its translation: CASSSSFGGSEQYF.

CDR3 nucleotide sequence: TGCGCCAGCATTCGGACCGAGGGGGACATTCAGTACTTC. Amino acids: CASIRTEGDIQYF. The rearrangement links TRBV5-1 to TRBJ2-4; possibly TRBD1 for D (6 bases). The CDR3 is made up of 13 amino acids. Trimming cost V 6 bases and J 8 bases, with 15 bases left between them. Germline CDR1 is SGHRS and CDR2 is YFSETQ.

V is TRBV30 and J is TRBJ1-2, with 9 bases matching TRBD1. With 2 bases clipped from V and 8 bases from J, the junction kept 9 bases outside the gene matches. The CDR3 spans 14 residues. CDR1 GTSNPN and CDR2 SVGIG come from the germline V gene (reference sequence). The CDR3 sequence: CAWSPIQGAVGYTF. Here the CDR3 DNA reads TGTGCCTGGAGTCCAATACAGGGGGCTGTAGGCTACACCTTC.

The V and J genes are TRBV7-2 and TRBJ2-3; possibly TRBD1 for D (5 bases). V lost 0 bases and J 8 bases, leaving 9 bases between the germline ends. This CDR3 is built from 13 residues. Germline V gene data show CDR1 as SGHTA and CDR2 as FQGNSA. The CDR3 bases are TGTGCCAGCAGCTTAGCAGGAAGGGGTACGCAGTATTTT. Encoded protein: CASSLAGRGTQYF.

In DNA form, the CDR3 reads TGTGCCAGCAGCCCGTCCGAGGGGGGGACTGAAGCTTTCTTT. Amino acids: CASSPSEGGTEAFF. The chain links TRBV7-9 to TRBJ1-1, with D perhaps TRBD1 (6 bases). The V end was cut by 5 bases, the J end by 5 bases, with 15 bases between. CDR3 length: 14 amino acids. The germline V gene encodes CDR1 SEHNR and CDR2 FQNEAQ (reference sequence).

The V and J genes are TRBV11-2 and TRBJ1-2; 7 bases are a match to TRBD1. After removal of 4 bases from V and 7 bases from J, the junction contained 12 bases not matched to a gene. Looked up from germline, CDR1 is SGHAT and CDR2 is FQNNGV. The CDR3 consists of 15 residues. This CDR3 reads CASSSLLRDSFGYTF. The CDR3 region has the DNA TGTGCCAGCAGCTCGTTACTCCGGGACAGCTTTGGCTACACCTTC. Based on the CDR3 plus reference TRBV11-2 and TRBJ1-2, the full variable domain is EAGVAQSPRYKIIEKRQSVAFWCNPISGHATLYWYQQILGQGPKLLIQFQNNGVVDDSQLPKDRFSAERLKGVDSTLKIQPAKLEDSAVYLCASSSLLRDSFGYTFGSGTRLTVV.

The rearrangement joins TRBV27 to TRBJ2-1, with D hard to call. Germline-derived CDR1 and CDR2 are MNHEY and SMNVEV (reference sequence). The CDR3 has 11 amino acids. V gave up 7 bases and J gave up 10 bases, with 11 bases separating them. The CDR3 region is CASTRLEEQFF. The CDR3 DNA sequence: TGTGCCAGCACCCGCTTGGAGGAGCAGTTCTTC.

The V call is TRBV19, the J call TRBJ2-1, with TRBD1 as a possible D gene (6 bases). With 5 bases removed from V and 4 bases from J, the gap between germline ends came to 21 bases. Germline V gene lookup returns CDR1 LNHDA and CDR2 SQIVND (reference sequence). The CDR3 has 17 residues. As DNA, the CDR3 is TGTGCCAGTAGTTCTTACACCCAGGGACATAGGTACAATGAGCAGTTCTTC. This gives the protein CASSSYTQGHRYNEQFF.

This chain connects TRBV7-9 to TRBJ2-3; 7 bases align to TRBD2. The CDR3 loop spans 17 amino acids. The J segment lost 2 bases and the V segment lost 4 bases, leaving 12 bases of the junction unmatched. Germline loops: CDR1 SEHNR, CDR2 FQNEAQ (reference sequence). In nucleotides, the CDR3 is TGTGCCAGCAGCTCCCCAACGGGAGGCCATGACACAGATACGCAGTATTTT. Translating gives CASSSPTGGHDTDTQYF.